This entry is about one T cell receptor beta chain. This sample was taken from a study of blood T cell repertoires in COVID-19. V lost 10 bases to trimming and J lost 6 bases, with 19 bases between them. This CDR3 comprises 14 residues. Germline CDR1 is MNHEY and CDR2 is SMNVEV (reference sequence). Sequenced by immunoSEQ multiplex PCR; TCRdb stores in-frame clones only, minus some. The sample contains 330,000 or so clones, roughly 90% of which appear only once. The sequence derives from a woman in her twenties or thirties who had been exposed to COVID-19. The J gene is TRBJ1-5, the V gene TRBV27, with D possibly matching TRBD1 (6 bases). The sequenced sample was PBMCs or T cells enriched from blood (not recorded which). CDR3 residues: CATRGGASGQPQHF. The CDR3, as DNA: TGTGCCACAAGGGGGGGGGCCTCGGGTCAGCCCCAGCATTTT.